The 6 T cell receptor beta chains below all came from one sample that was sequenced in a study of shared clonotypes between healthy human individuals. Measured with immunoSEQ multiplex PCR; TCRdb has only the in-frame clones, and not every one. Altogether 2 million to 2.5 million clones are present, around 90% being singletons, with the ten largest covering 0.37%. Sequencing was carried out using naive CD4+ T cells from PBMCs. The subset is: CD45RA+ positively selected. Receptors originate from a man aged 18 to 29 in good health. Some clones in this sample may be carry-over from other donors' samples.

J is TRBJ2-3 and V is TRBV5-1, with D maybe TRBD1 (6 bases). With 1 base removed from V and 2 bases from J, the gap between germline ends came to 8 bases. Germline V gene lookup returns CDR1 SGHRS and CDR2 YFSETQ. This CDR3 spans 14 amino acids. This chain's CDR3 is CASSLRTDTDTQYF. CDR3 DNA: TGCGCCAGCAGCTTGAGGACAGACACAGATACGCAGTATTTT.

The V call is TRBV2, the J call TRBJ2-2; the D is unclear. The CDR3 totals 15 residues. V shed 3 bases and J shed 0 bases, with 8 bases lying between them. Germline V gene sequence: CDR1 SNHLY, CDR2 FYNNEI. The CDR3 loop reads CASSDSPTNTGELFF. Here the CDR3 DNA reads TGTGCCAGCAGTGACAGCCCAACGAACACCGGGGAGCTGTTTTTT.

For the CDR3, the DNA is TGTGCCAGCTCACCGGGCACTAGCGGGAGATTGAAGGAGTTCTTC. It codes for CASSPGTSGRLKEFF. The genes are TRBV18 and TRBJ2-1; TRBD2 aligns across 11 bases. The CDR3 consists of 15 residues. The V segment lost 3 bases and the J segment 14 bases; nucleotides outside the gene matches: 12. Per germline, CDR1 KGHSH and CDR2 LQKENI.

The chain employs TRBV28 and TRBJ1-4; the D gene is possibly TRBD1 (6 bases). Germline CDR1 and CDR2: MDHEN and SYDVKM. This CDR3 region has 14 residues. Trimming removed 1 base at V and 6 bases at J, with 9 bases between. The DNA for the CDR3 is TGTGCCAGCAGTTTATCAGGGGCGGATGAAAAACTGTTTTTT. Its translation is CASSLSGADEKLFF. Using reference TRBV28 and TRBJ1-4 for the parts outside the CDR3, the full variable domain is DVKVTQSSRYLVKRTGEKVFLECVQDMDHENMFWYRQDPGLGLRLIYFSYDVKMKEKGDIPEGYSVSREKKERFSLILESASTNQTSMYLCASSLSGADEKLFFGSGTQLSVL.

The chain recombines TRBV10-3 with TRBJ2-3, with 16 bases identical to TRBD2. CDR1 and CDR2 from the germline V gene are ENHRY and SYGVKD. J lost 4 bases, V lost 4 bases, and 14 bases had no gene match. This CDR3 contains 20 residues. The CDR3 reads CAISGSPGTSGRVGADTQYF. The CDR3 DNA reads as TGTGCCATCAGTGGCTCTCCCGGGACTAGCGGGAGGGTTGGGGCAGATACGCAGTATTTT.

The V gene is TRBV11-2, the J gene TRBJ2-7; TRBD1 aligns across 9 bases. This CDR3 is 15 amino acids long. Trimming cost V 4 bases and J 1 base; bases outside gene matches: 5. In germline, CDR1 is SGHAT, CDR2 FQNNGV. For the CDR3, the DNA is TGTGCCAGCAGCTGGGACAGGGTAGAATCCTACGAGCAGTACTTC. Translated: CASSWDRVESYEQYF.